The 22 T cell receptor beta chains below were found in one sample sequenced in a study of T cell responses to AZD1222 COVID-19 vaccine. The table came from immunoSEQ multiplex PCR; TCRdb's copy has only in-frame clones and leaves some out. The table has more than 75,000 clones, over 80% seen once; the top ten hold more than 6.5%. Sequencing was performed on peripheral blood, taken on day 0 of AZD1222 vaccination. The receptors shown here come from an adult in good health.

The chain carries TRBV5-1 and TRBJ2-7; D is perhaps TRBD2 (5 bases). Germline V CDR1 and CDR2: SGHRS, YFSETQ. V lost 3 bases and J 1 base, leaving 8 bases between the germline ends. CDR3 length: 13 amino acids. This CDR3 reads CASSSGDSYEQYF. The CDR3 nucleotides are TGCGCCAGCAGCTCCGGGGATTCCTACGAGCAGTACTTC.

The V call is TRBV15, the J call TRBJ1-5; a weak D match, TRBD1 (6 bases). The germline V and J ends were trimmed by 6 bases and 0 bases, with 12 bases remaining between them. The length of the CDR3 is 15 residues. CDR1 and CDR2 from the germline V gene are LNHNV and YYDKDF (reference sequence). The CDR3 is CATRSTGYSNQPQHF. As DNA, the CDR3 is TGTGCCACCAGGTCCACAGGGTATAGCAATCAGCCCCAGCATTTT.

The chain recombines TRBV10-3 with TRBJ1-2, with D possibly TRBD1 on 5 matching bases. Per germline, CDR1 ENHRY and CDR2 SYGVKD. V was clipped by 2 bases and J by 0 bases, with 13 bases between them. CDR3 length: 16 residues. The CDR3: CAISERGGITNYGYTF. CDR3 nucleotides: TGTGCCATCAGTGAGCGGGGGGGGATAACTAACTATGGCTACACCTTC.

V and J are TRBV5-4 and TRBJ1-6; D is unresolved. V lost 6 bases, J lost 12 bases, and 13 bases lay in between. In germline, CDR1 is SGHNT, CDR2 YYREEE (reference sequence). The CDR3 totals 12 residues. For the CDR3, the DNA is TGTGCCAGCACCGGTTCGGCGGGACCCCTCCACTTT. Its translation is CASTGSAGPLHF.

The chain carries TRBV7-6 and TRBJ1-1; 7 nucleotides agree with TRBD1. Germline V gene lookup returns CDR1 SGHVS and CDR2 FNYEAQ. The CDR3 spans 15 residues. Unmatched junction bases numbered 8, after V lost 5 bases and J lost 2 bases. Written as DNA, the CDR3 is TGTGCCAGCAGCAACCGACAGGGAGGAAACACTGAAGCTTTCTTT. This sequence encodes CASSNRQGGNTEAFF.

J is TRBJ1-4 and V is TRBV6-5, with 7 bases fitting TRBD1. Germline CDR1 is MNHEY and CDR2 is SVGAGI. The CDR3 is made up of 15 amino acids. After removal of 0 bases from V and 6 bases from J, the junction contained 4 bases not matched to a gene. The CDR3 nucleotides are TGTGCCAGCAGTTACTCGACAGGGTTCGATGAAAAACTGTTTTTT. This codes for CASSYSTGFDEKLFF.

The chain couples TRBV5-1 to TRBJ2-5; 8 bases are shared with TRBD2. The trim removed 1 base at V and 4 bases at J, leaving 6 bases unmatched. Germline CDR1 is SGHRS and CDR2 is YFSETQ. The CDR3 is 15 residues long. The CDR3 here is CASSLMSGGPETQYF. CDR3 in DNA: TGCGCCAGCAGCTTGATGTCGGGAGGGCCAGAGACCCAGTACTTC.

The sample holds one count of this clone. The V and J genes are TRBV28 and TRBJ1-2; D is unclear. The CDR3 runs to 12 residues. With 6 bases removed from V and 8 bases from J, the gap between germline ends came to 13 bases. Germline CDR1 reads MDHEN; CDR2 reads SYDVKM. Written as DNA, the CDR3 is TGTGCCAGCAGATCGTTACTGGGGGGCTACACCTTC. This sequence encodes CASRSLLGGYTF.

The rearrangement joins TRBV5-1 to TRBJ1-4, with TRBD1 as a possible D gene (6 bases). Per germline, CDR1 SGHRS and CDR2 YFSETQ. This CDR3 has 13 amino acids. Deletions cut 4 bases from V and 6 bases from J, with 10 bases between. DNA of the CDR3: TGCGCCAGCAGCGGAGGGGGAGATGAAAAACTGTTTTTT. The encoded protein is CASSGGGDEKLFF.

The V call is TRBV30, the J call TRBJ1-5; D gene uncertain. Trimming cost V 0 bases and J 0 bases, with 6 bases left between them. CDR3 size: 14 residues. Germline V lookup: CDR1 GTSNPN, CDR2 SVGIG (reference sequence). Here the CDR3 DNA reads TGTGCCTGGAGTGTACAAGGTAGCAATCAGCCCCAGCATTTT. This sequence encodes CAWSVQGSNQPQHF.

This chain joins TRBV7-8 and TRBJ2-7; D might be TRBD2 (7 bases). With 3 bases removed from V and 2 bases from J, the gap between germline ends came to 17 bases. The CDR3 runs to 16 residues. Germline-derived CDR1 and CDR2 are SGHVS and FQNEAQ. The CDR3: CASSFSGGQVPYEQYF. In DNA, the CDR3 is TGTGCCAGCAGCTTTTCGGGGGGACAAGTTCCCTACGAGCAGTACTTC.

The J gene is TRBJ1-1, the V gene TRBV5-1; a possible D gene is TRBD1 (5 bases). The CDR3 has 15 amino acids. Germline CDR1 SGHRS, CDR2 YFSETQ. The V end was cut by 4 bases, the J end by 2 bases, with 15 bases between. The CDR3 nucleotides are TGCGCCAGCAGCGTACAACCGGGGCACAACACTGAAGCTTTCTTT. Encoded protein: CASSVQPGHNTEAFF.

V gene TRBV6-4 combines with J gene TRBJ2-1; D call uncertain. V was trimmed by 7 bases and J by 8 bases, leaving 6 bases between them. The germline gives CDR1 MRHNA, CDR2 SNTAGT. This CDR3 comprises 10 residues. CDR3 nucleotide sequence: TGTGCCAGCATAAGGGATGAGCAGTTCTTC. Its protein is CASIRDEQFF.

This clone was observed a single time. The CDR3, as DNA: TGTGCCAGCAGTTCTAAGGACGGGAAAGATACGCAGTATTTT. Translating it yields CASSSKDGKDTQYF. The rearrangement uses TRBV27 and TRBJ2-3, with D tentatively TRBD2 (5 bases). Trimming pared 4 bases from V and 5 bases from J, leaving 13 bases between. The CDR3 length is 14 residues. Germline CDR1 MNHEY, CDR2 SMNVEV (reference sequence).

This rearrangement joins TRBV3-1 (or the pseudogene TRBV3-2) to TRBJ1-4; D is possibly TRBD1 (6 bases). CDR1 and CDR2 from the germline V gene are LGHDT and YNNKEL (reference sequence). V gave up 3 bases and J gave up 8 bases, with 13 bases separating them. The CDR3 length is 14 residues. The CDR3 is CASSHGGRREKLFF. Here the CDR3 DNA reads TGTGCCAGCAGCCACGGGGGGCGGAGAGAAAAACTGTTTTTT.

The V and J genes are TRBV29-1 and TRBJ1-6, with D uncertain. Germline V CDR1 and CDR2: SQVTM, ANQGSEA. Trimming left V 0 bases short and J 14 bases short, with 11 bases between. The CDR3 has 12 amino acids. CDR3 sequence reads: CSVEEIDNTLHF. The DNA of the CDR3 is TGCAGCGTTGAAGAGATCGACAATACCCTCCACTTT.

The chain combines TRBV10-3 with TRBJ1-3; 8 bases fit TRBD1. With 6 bases clipped from V and 3 bases from J, the junction kept 7 bases outside the gene matches. The CDR3 consists of 15 residues. Germline-derived CDR1 and CDR2 are ENHRY and SYGVKD. CDR3 nucleotides: TGTGCCATCAGCTTGCAGGGGGCTGGTGGAAACACCATATATTTT. Its translation is CAISLQGAGGNTIYF.

V is TRBV2 and J is TRBJ1-2; D may be TRBD1 (5 bases). V lost 9 bases, J lost 6 bases, and 14 bases lay in between. The CDR3 contains 12 residues. Germline V gene data show CDR1 as SNHLY and CDR2 as FYNNEI. The DNA for the CDR3 is TGTGCCAGTCGGAGGGGTTTAGATGGCTACACCTTC. This codes for CASRRGLDGYTF.

V is TRBV15 and J is TRBJ1-1; TRBD1 is a possible D gene (5 bases). Germline loops: CDR1 LNHNV, CDR2 YYDKDF (reference sequence). The length of the CDR3 is 14 residues. Trimming removed 1 base at V and 1 base at J, with 7 bases between. For the CDR3, the DNA is TGTGCCACCAGCAGAGTGCAGGGGAACACTGAAGCTTTCTTT. Translating gives CATSRVQGNTEAFF. The full variable domain, in which reference TRBV15 and TRBJ1-1 provide the parts outside the CDR3, is DAMVIQNPRYQVTQFGKPVTLSCSQTLNHNVMYWYQQKSSQAPKLLFHYYDKDFNNEADTPDNFQSRRPNTSFCFLDIRSPGLGDTAMYLCATSRVQGNTEAFFGQGTRLTVV.

The V and J genes are TRBV5-7 and TRBJ2-7; D unresolved. TRBV5-7 is noted as an ORF with a role that remains uncertain. Trimming took 4 bases from V and 0 from J, leaving 8 bases between them. The CDR3 runs 13 residues. The CDR3 is CASSEGCSYEQYF. The CDR3, as DNA: TGTGCCAGCAGCGAAGGTTGCTCCTACGAGCAGTACTTC.

V is TRBV6-2 or TRBV6-3 and J is TRBJ2-3, with 7 positions matching TRBD1. Germline trimming cut 6 bases from V and 3 bases from J; bases unmatched to any gene: 6. Germline CDR1 MNHEY, CDR2 SVGEGT. This CDR3 spans 14 amino acids. The CDR3 here is CASSGQAHTDTQYF. For the CDR3, the DNA is TGTGCCAGCAGCGGACAGGCCCATACAGATACGCAGTATTTT.

The V and J genes are TRBV5-1 and TRBJ1-1; the match to TRBD1 covers 7 bases. The V segment lost 4 bases and the J segment 4 bases; nucleotides outside the gene matches: 10. Germline loops: CDR1 SGHRS, CDR2 YFSETQ. This CDR3 spans 15 amino acids. CDR3 amino acids: CASSPPRQGGTEAFF. The DNA for the CDR3 is TGCGCCAGCAGCCCTCCACGACAGGGAGGCACTGAAGCTTTCTTT.